These T cell receptor beta chains were read from a single sample in a study of shared clonotypes between healthy human individuals. Clones were sequenced by immunoSEQ multiplex PCR, and TCRdb holds only the in-frame ones, with some missing. The sample includes over a million clones, 97% to 99% of them seen just once. Sequenced sample: naive CD4+ T cells sorted from blood. Every receptor here comes from a man aged 30-40 years in good health. Each CDR3 is given with its conserved first and last residue. The order of the fields is V gene, D gene, clone size, J gene, CDR3 DNA, CDR3 protein. D genes are given only for firm matches. Size tells how often a clone was seen (once, few, many) or the class of an expanded clone, and some rows leave it out.

v_gene: TRBV19
d_gene: TRBD2
abundance: -
j_gene: TRBJ2-1
CDR3nt: TGTGCCAGTAGCTGGAGCGGGAGGGCCTACAATGAGCAGTTCTTC
CDR3aa: CASSWSGRAYNEQFF

v_gene: TRBV10-1
d_gene: -
abundance: once
j_gene: TRBJ2-5
CDR3nt: TGCGCCAGCAGTGAGTCGGCAGCCCAAGAGACCCAGTACTTC
CDR3aa: CASSESAAQETQYF

v_gene: TRBV11-1
d_gene: -
abundance: -
j_gene: TRBJ2-5
CDR3nt: TGTGCCAGCAGCTTAGAGCGAGCCCAAGAGACCCAGTACTTC
CDR3aa: CASSLERAQETQYF

v_gene: TRBV13
d_gene: TRBD2
abundance: -
j_gene: TRBJ2-3
CDR3nt: TGTGCCAGCAGCTTAGGGTGGAGGACTAGCGGCGCCGATACGCAGTATTTT
CDR3aa: CASSLGWRTSGADTQYF

v_gene: TRBV19
d_gene: TRBD1
abundance: -
j_gene: TRBJ2-7
CDR3nt: TGTGCCAGTAGTGCCGGGACAGGGTACGAGCAGTACTTC
CDR3aa: CASSAGTGYEQYF

v_gene: TRBV9
d_gene: -
abundance: -
j_gene: TRBJ2-7
CDR3nt: TGTGCCAGCAGCCACTCCCAGTACGACTCCTACGAGCAGTACTTC
CDR3aa: CASSHSQYDSYEQYF

v_gene: TRBV9
d_gene: -
abundance: -
j_gene: TRBJ2-5
CDR3nt: TGTGCCAGCAGCGTAGCCGAGACCCAGTACTTC
CDR3aa: CASSVAETQYF

v_gene: TRBV7-6
d_gene: -
abundance: -
j_gene: TRBJ1-1
CDR3nt: TGTGCCAGCAGCTTAGGTTTGGGCAGCATGAACACTGAAGCTTTCTTT
CDR3aa: CASSLGLGSMNTEAFF

v_gene: TRBV28
d_gene: -
abundance: -
j_gene: TRBJ1-5
CDR3nt: TGTGCCAGCAGTTTAACCGGGGTCCGCAATCAGCCCCAGCATTTT
CDR3aa: CASSLTGVRNQPQHF

v_gene: TRBV15
d_gene: TRBD2
abundance: -
j_gene: TRBJ2-7
CDR3nt: TGTGCCACCAGCAGAGGCGGGACTAGCGCAATCTACGAGCAGTACTTC
CDR3aa: CATSRGGTSAIYEQYF

v_gene: TRBV28
d_gene: -
abundance: -
j_gene: TRBJ2-7
CDR3nt: TGTGCCAGCACCCCCGGGGGCCACGAGCAGTACTTC
CDR3aa: CASTPGGHEQYF

v_gene: TRBV9
d_gene: -
abundance: once
j_gene: TRBJ2-7
CDR3nt: TGTGCCAGCAGCGTAGGAGATCCCTACGAGCAGTACTTC
CDR3aa: CASSVGDPYEQYF

v_gene: TRBV5-1
d_gene: TRBD2
abundance: -
j_gene: TRBJ2-7
CDR3nt: TGCGCCAGCAGCTTGGGGTTAGCGGGTAACTACGAGCAGTACTTC
CDR3aa: CASSLGLAGNYEQYF

v_gene: TRBV6-5
d_gene: -
abundance: -
j_gene: TRBJ1-2
CDR3nt: TGTGCCAGCACCCGAGGGGGGTGGCACTATGGCTACACCTTC
CDR3aa: CASTRGGWHYGYTF

v_gene: TRBV5-1
d_gene: TRBD1
abundance: -
j_gene: TRBJ2-7
CDR3nt: TGCGCCAGCAGCTTCGAGACAGGGGGCTTCTACGAGCAGTACTTC
CDR3aa: CASSFETGGFYEQYF

v_gene: TRBV7-6
d_gene: TRBD2
abundance: -
j_gene: TRBJ2-1
CDR3nt: TGTGCCAGCAGCCTAGGGATCCTAGCGGAGATCTACAATGAGCAGTTCTTC
CDR3aa: CASSLGILAEIYNEQFF

v_gene: TRBV25-1
d_gene: -
abundance: once
j_gene: TRBJ1-2
CDR3nt: TGTGCCAGCAGTAGCGGGACTCTTGGCTACACCTTC
CDR3aa: CASSSGTLGYTF

v_gene: TRBV27
d_gene: TRBD2
abundance: -
j_gene: TRBJ2-5
CDR3nt: TGTGCCAGCAGTTTCCAAGGACTAGCGGGAAGGCAAGAGACCCAGTACTTC
CDR3aa: CASSFQGLAGRQETQYF

v_gene: TRBV28
d_gene: -
abundance: -
j_gene: TRBJ2-7
CDR3nt: TGTGCCAGCAAAAAAGGTGGGAGGAACTACGAGCAGTACTTC
CDR3aa: CASKKGGRNYEQYF

v_gene: TRBV4-1
d_gene: -
abundance: -
j_gene: TRBJ1-3
CDR3nt: TGCGCCAGCAGCCAAGATAGGTGGGACCGCGCCAATGGAAACACCATATATTTT
CDR3aa: CASSQDRWDRANGNTIYF

v_gene: TRBV29-1
d_gene: -
abundance: -
j_gene: TRBJ2-7
CDR3nt: TGCAGCGTTGAAGATTGGGCCCGAGGCGAGCAGTACTTC
CDR3aa: CSVEDWARGEQYF

v_gene: TRBV5-4
d_gene: -
abundance: -
j_gene: TRBJ2-1
CDR3nt: TGTGCCAGCAGCTTGGACGGAAGATCCTACAATGAGCAGTTCTTC
CDR3aa: CASSLDGRSYNEQFF

v_gene: TRBV9
d_gene: -
abundance: -
j_gene: TRBJ2-3
CDR3nt: TGTGCCAGCAGCGTTTCTATGTCTCGTGGTGGCACAGATACGCAGTATTTT
CDR3aa: CASSVSMSRGGTDTQYF

v_gene: TRBV12-5
d_gene: TRBD1
abundance: -
j_gene: TRBJ1-1
CDR3nt: TGTGCTAGTGGGAACGACAGGGGCCGGGGGACTGAAGCTTTCTTT
CDR3aa: CASGNDRGRGTEAFF

v_gene: TRBV2
d_gene: TRBD1
abundance: -
j_gene: TRBJ2-1
CDR3nt: TGTGCCAGCAGTGTGAGGGGCCCGACAGGGGAGCAGTTCTTC
CDR3aa: CASSVRGPTGEQFF

v_gene: TRBV10-3
d_gene: -
abundance: -
j_gene: TRBJ1-4
CDR3nt: TGTGCCATCAGGCCCGGGAGAGATAATGAAAAACTGTTTTTT
CDR3aa: CAIRPGRDNEKLFF

v_gene: TRBV11-3
d_gene: -
abundance: -
j_gene: TRBJ2-1
CDR3nt: TGTGCCAGCAGCTTAAGAAGCAGGGACTACAATGAGCAGTTCTTC
CDR3aa: CASSLRSRDYNEQFF

v_gene: TRBV7-9
d_gene: -
abundance: -
j_gene: TRBJ2-2
CDR3nt: TGTGCCAGCAGCTTAGAGGTCGGGGCCGGGGAGCTGTTTTTT
CDR3aa: CASSLEVGAGELFF

v_gene: TRBV6-5
d_gene: TRBD1
abundance: -
j_gene: TRBJ1-2
CDR3nt: TGTGCCAGCAGACCCGGGACAGGGAGAGGGTACACCTTC
CDR3aa: CASRPGTGRGYTF

v_gene: TRBV5-8
d_gene: -
abundance: -
j_gene: TRBJ1-2
CDR3nt: TGTGCCAGCAGCTTGGGTCGCGATGAGGGCTACACCTTC
CDR3aa: CASSLGRDEGYTF

v_gene: TRBV6-5
d_gene: -
abundance: -
j_gene: TRBJ1-5
CDR3nt: TGTGCCAGCAGTTTGAACAGGAATCAGCCCCAGCATTTT
CDR3aa: CASSLNRNQPQHF

v_gene: TRBV28
d_gene: -
abundance: -
j_gene: TRBJ2-1
CDR3nt: TGTGCCAGCAGTTTTTCCCCGGTACCAAACAATGAGCAGTTCTTC
CDR3aa: CASSFSPVPNNEQFF

v_gene: TRBV21-1
d_gene: -
abundance: -
j_gene: TRBJ2-1
CDR3nt: TGTGCCAGCAGCAGACGGACTAGCGGGAGGTACAATGAGCAGTTCTTC
CDR3aa: CASSRRTSGRYNEQFF

v_gene: TRBV14
d_gene: -
abundance: once
j_gene: TRBJ1-2
CDR3nt: TGTGCCAGCAGCCAAGTATACCTCTATGGCTACACCTTC
CDR3aa: CASSQVYLYGYTF

v_gene: TRBV19
d_gene: TRBD2
abundance: -
j_gene: TRBJ2-5
CDR3nt: TGTGCCAGTAGTCCGACCGGACTAGTAGAGACCCAGTACTTC
CDR3aa: CASSPTGLVETQYF